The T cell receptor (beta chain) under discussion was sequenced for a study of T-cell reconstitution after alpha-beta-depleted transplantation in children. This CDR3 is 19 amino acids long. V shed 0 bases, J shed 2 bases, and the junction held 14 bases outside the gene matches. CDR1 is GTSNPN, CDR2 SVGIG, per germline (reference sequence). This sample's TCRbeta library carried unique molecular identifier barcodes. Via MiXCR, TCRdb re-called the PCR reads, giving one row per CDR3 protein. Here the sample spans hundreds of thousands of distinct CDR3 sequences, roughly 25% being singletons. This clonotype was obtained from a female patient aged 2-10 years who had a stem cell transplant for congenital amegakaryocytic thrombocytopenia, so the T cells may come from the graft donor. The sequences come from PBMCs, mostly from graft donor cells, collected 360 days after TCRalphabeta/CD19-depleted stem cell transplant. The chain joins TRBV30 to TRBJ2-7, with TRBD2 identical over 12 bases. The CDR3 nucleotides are TGTGCCTGGAGTGTAAGGCTAGCGGGAGGGCCCACTACAGCCTACGAGCAGTACTTC. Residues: CAWSVRLAGGPTTAYEQYF.